The TCR beta chain described here comes from a study of blood T cell repertoires in COVID-19. Study information: The samples span acute and convalescent COVID-19 from the United States, Italy and Spain. The analysed material was cDNA or gDNA that came from T cells, B-cell-depleted T cells, or PBMCs.

Germline V CDR1 and CDR2: KGHSH, LQKENI. Trimming cost V 5 bases and J 2 bases; bases outside gene matches: 8. The CDR3 spans 15 residues. Original handling: Amplification of reference gene primers provided the estimated nucleated cell counts. Profiled with immunoSEQ multiplex PCR; TCRdb holds only in-frame clones, not every one. For V, J and clone size, that table is used; D and trimming come from the DNA. The sample consists of around 85,000 clones, 90% of them appearing once. This receptor was taken from a woman of 80 years or more with active or convalescent COVID-19. The sequencing sample was made of peripheral blood. V usage is TRBV18 and J usage is TRBJ2-5, with TRBD2 matching over 7 bases. The CDR3 nucleotides are TGTGCCAGCTCATCACGGGCTAGCGGACAAGAGACCCAGTACTTC. Translating gives CASSSRASGQETQYF.